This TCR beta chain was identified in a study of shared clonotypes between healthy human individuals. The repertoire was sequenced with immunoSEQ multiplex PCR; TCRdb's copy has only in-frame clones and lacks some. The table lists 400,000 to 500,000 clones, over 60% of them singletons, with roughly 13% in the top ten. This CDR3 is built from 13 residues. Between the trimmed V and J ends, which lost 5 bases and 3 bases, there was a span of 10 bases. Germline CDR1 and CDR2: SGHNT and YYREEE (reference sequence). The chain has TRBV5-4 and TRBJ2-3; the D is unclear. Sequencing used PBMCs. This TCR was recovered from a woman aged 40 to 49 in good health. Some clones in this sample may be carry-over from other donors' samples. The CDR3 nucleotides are TGTGCCAGCAGGACTTACGGGACAGATACGCAGTATTTT. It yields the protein CASRTYGTDTQYF.